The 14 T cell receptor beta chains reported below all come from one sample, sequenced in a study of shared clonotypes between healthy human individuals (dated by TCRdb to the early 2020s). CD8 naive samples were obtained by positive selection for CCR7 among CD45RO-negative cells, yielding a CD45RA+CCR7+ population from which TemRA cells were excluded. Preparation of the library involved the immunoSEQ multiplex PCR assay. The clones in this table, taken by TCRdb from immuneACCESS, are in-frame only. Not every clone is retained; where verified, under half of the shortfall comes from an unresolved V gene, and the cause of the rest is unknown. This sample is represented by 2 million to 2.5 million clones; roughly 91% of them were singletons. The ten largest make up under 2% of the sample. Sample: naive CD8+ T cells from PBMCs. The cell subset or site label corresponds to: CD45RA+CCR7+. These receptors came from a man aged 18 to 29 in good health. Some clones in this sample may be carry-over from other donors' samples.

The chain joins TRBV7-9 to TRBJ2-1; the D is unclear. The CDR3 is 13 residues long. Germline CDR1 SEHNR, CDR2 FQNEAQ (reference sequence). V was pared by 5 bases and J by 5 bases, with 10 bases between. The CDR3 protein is CASSHSSDNEQFF. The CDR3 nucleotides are TGTGCCAGCAGCCATTCGTCAGACAATGAGCAGTTCTTC.

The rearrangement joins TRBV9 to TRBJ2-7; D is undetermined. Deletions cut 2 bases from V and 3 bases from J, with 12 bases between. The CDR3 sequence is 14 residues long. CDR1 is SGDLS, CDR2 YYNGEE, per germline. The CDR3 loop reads CASSVGAKNYEQYF. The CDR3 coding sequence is TGTGCCAGCAGCGTCGGTGCGAAAAACTACGAGCAGTACTTC.

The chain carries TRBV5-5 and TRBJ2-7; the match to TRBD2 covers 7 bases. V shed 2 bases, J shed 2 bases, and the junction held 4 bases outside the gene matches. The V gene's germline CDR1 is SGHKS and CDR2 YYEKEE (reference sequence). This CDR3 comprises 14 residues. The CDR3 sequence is CASSFASGTYEQYF. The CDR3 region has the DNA TGTGCCAGCAGCTTTGCTAGCGGAACCTACGAGCAGTACTTC. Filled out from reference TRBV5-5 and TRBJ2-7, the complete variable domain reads DAGVTQSPTHLIKTRGQQVTLRCSPISGHKSVSWYQQVLGQGPQFIFQYYEKEERGRGNFPDRFSARQFPNYSSELNVNALLLGDSALYLCASSFASGTYEQYFGPGTRLTVT.

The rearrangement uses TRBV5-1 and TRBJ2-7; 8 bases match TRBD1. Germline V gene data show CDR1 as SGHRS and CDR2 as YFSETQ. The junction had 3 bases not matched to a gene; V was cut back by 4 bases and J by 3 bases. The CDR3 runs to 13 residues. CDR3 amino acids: CASSQGALYEQYF. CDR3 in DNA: TGCGCCAGCAGCCAGGGGGCCCTCTACGAGCAGTACTTC.

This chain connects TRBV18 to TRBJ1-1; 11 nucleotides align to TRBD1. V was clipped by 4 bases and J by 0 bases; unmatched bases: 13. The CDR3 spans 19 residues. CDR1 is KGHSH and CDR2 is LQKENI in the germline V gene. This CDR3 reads CASSRDRGYYTRMNTEAFF. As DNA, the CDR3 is TGTGCCAGCTCACGGGACAGGGGGTACTACACTAGAATGAACACTGAAGCTTTCTTT. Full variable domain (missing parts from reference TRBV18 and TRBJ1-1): NAGVMQNPRHLVRRRGQEARLRCSPMKGHSHVYWYRQLPEEGLKFMVYLQKENIIDESGMPKERFSAEFPKEGPSILRIQQVVRGDSAAYFCASSRDRGYYTRMNTEAFFGQGTRLTVV.

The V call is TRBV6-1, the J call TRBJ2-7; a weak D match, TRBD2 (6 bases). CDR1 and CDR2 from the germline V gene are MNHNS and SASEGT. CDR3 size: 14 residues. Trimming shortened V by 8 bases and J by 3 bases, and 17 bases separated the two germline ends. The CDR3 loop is CASGPGTPNYEQYF. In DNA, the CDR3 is TGTGCCAGCGGCCCCGGGACTCCTAACTACGAGCAGTACTTC.

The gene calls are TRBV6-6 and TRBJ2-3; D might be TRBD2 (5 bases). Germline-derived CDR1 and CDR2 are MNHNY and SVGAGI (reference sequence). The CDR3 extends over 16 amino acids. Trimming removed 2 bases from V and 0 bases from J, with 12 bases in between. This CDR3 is CASSYTSSLSTDTQYF. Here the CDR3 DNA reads TGTGCCAGCAGTTACACCTCTAGCCTCAGCACAGATACGCAGTATTTT.

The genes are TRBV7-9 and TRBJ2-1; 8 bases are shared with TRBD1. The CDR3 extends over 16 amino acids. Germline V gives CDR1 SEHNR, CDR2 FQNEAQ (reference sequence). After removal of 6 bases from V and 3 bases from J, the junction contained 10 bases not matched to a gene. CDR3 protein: CASRPPGQEYYNEQFF. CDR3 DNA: TGTGCCAGCAGACCGCCGGGACAGGAGTACTACAATGAGCAGTTCTTC.

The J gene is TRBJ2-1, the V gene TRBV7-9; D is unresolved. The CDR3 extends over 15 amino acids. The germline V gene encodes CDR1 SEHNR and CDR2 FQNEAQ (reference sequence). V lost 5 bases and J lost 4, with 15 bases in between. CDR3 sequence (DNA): TGTGCCAGCAGCCCAGTCGGGCGGCTATACAATGAGCAGTTCTTC. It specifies CASSPVGRLYNEQFF.

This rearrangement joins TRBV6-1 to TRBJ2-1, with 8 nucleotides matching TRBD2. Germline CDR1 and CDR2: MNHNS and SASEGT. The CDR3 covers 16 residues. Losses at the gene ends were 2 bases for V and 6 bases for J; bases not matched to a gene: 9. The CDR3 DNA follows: TGTGCCAGCAGTGAAATATGGCGGGAGGCGAGCAATGAGCAGTTCTTC. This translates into CASSEIWREASNEQFF.

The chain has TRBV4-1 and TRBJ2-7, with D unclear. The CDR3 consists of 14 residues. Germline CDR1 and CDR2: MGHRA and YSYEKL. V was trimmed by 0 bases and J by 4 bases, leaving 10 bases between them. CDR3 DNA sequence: TGCGCCAGCAGCCAAGACCGAAACCGTTACGAGCAGTACTTC. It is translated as CASSQDRNRYEQYF.

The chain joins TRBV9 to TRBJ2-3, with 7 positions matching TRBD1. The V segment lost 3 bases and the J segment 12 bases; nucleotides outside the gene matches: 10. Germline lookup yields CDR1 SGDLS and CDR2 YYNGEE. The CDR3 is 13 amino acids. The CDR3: CASSAVPGQRQYF. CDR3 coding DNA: TGTGCCAGCAGCGCAGTACCGGGACAGCGACAGTATTTT.

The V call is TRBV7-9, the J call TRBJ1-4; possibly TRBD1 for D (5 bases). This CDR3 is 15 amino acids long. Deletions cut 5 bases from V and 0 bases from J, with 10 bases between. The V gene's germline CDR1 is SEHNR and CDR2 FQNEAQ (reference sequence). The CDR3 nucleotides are TGTGCCAGCAGCCGTCCCAGGGCAACTAATGAAAAACTGTTTTTT. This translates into CASSRPRATNEKLFF.

DNA for the CDR3: TGTGCCTGGAGTGTATTGGGCAGCGAGCAGTACTTC. Amino acids: CAWSVLGSEQYF. The rearrangement joins TRBV30 to TRBJ2-5, with D uncertain. The J call is doubtful: the DNA matches TRBJ2-7 better. Germline CDR1 reads GTSNPN; CDR2 reads SVGIG (reference sequence). The CDR3 loop spans 12 amino acids.